This TCR beta chain was identified during a study of cytotoxic CD8 clonotypes in ibrutinib-treated CLL. The V gene's germline CDR1 is MNHNS and CDR2 SASEGT. CDR3 size: 12 residues. V was trimmed by 3 bases and J by 5 bases, leaving 5 bases between them. TCRdb's copy holds only in-frame clones and misses some; the assay was immunoSEQ multiplex PCR. The sample records just over 200,000 clones, approximately 70% being singletons. Study-level results: Under treatment, the uncommon public clonotypes either contracted or remained stable. Sampling times, which were not matched between the groups, differed between sustained-remission patients and progressing patients.

About this clone: Its antigen remains unidentified.

The source material was PBMCs, sampled after 12 months of ibrutinib treatment. The TCR originated in a human donor with chronic lymphocytic leukemia. The chain joins TRBV6-1 to TRBJ1-5; D is unclear. The CDR3 DNA reads TGTGCCAGCAGTGATGGGTATCAGCCCCAGCATTTT. This translates into CASSDGYQPQHF.